The rows below give T cell receptor beta chains drawn from one sample of a study of blood T cells in healthy people across ages. MiXCR, applied by TCRdb to the 5' RACE reads, yields one record per CDR3 protein. The sample has 1 million or so distinct CDR3 sequences; 45% are singletons. Sequenced material: blood. Receptors were obtained from an older woman in good health. Each CDR3 is given with its conserved first and last residue. D genes are given only for firm matches. The size field is filled for only some rows; it gives once, few, many or a size class.

length | size | D | J | V | CDR3 | DNA
12 | few | . | TRBJ2-3 | TRBV15 | CATSRAADTQYF | TGTGCCACCAGCAGAGCTGCAGATACGCAGTATTTT
16 | few | TRBD1 | TRBJ2-4 | TRBV3-1 | CASSQDRDRGRREQYF | TGTGCCAGCAGCCAAGATAGGGACAGGGGGCGAAGGGAGCAGTACTTC
13 | . | . | TRBJ1-1 | TRBV6-6 | CASSTKGNTEAFF | TGTGCCAGCAGCACGAAGGGGAACACTGAAGCTTTCTTT
17 | . | . | TRBJ2-2 | TRBV7-8 | CASSLVASAGITGELFF | TGTGCCAGCAGCTTAGTAGCTAGCGCGGGTATCACCGGGGAGCTGTTTTTT
15 | . | . | TRBJ1-4 | TRBV25-1 | CASSERGSFDEKLFF | TGTGCCAGCAGTGAACGGGGGAGCTTTGATGAAAAACTGTTTTTT
13 | . | . | TRBJ1-1 | TRBV5-5 | CASSLERATEAFF | TGTGCCAGCAGCTTGGAAAGGGCCACTGAAGCTTTCTTT
15 | few | . | TRBJ1-2 | TRBV12-3/TRBV12-4 | CASSLEGSRSYGYTF | TGTGCCAGCAGTTTAGAAGGCTCACGCTCATATGGCTACACCTTC
14 | . | . | TRBJ1-6 | TRBV20-1 | CSAREGRRTSPLHF | TGCAGTGCTAGGGAGGGCAGGAGAACTTCACCCCTCCACTTT
13 | . | . | TRBJ1-2 | TRBV6-5 | CASSYDPVSGYTF | TGTGCCAGCAGTTACGACCCGGTTAGCGGCTACACCTTC
19 | many | . | TRBJ2-3 | TRBV4-1 | CASSQEPQRGGASTDTQYF | TGCGCCAGCAGCCAAGAACCCCAGAGGGGGGGAGCTAGCACAGATACGCAGTATTTT
16 | . | . | TRBJ2-3 | TRBV12-3/TRBV12-4 | CASSSGEFPSTDTQYF | TGTGCCAGCAGTTCGGGTGAATTTCCTAGCACAGATACGCAGTATTTT
13 | . | . | TRBJ2-7 | TRBV27 | CASSLSLHNEQYF | TGTGCCAGCAGTTTAAGTCTCCACAACGAGCAGTACTTC
14 | few | . | TRBJ2-5 | TRBV27 | CASSLGSGGREQYF | TGTGCCAGCAGTTTAGGAAGTGGGGGACGGGAGCAGTACTTC
17 | . | TRBD2 | TRBJ2-5 | TRBV5-1 | CASSSTGTSGTLETQYF | TGCGCCAGCAGTTCGACCGGGACTAGCGGGACCCTAGAGACCCAGTACTTC
16 | . | . | TRBJ2-1 | TRBV4-2 | CASSQDRAGPYNEQFF | TGTGCCAGCAGCCAAGATCGGGCAGGTCCCTACAATGAGCAGTTCTTC
17 | . | . | TRBJ2-1 | TRBV6-6 | CASSYVSGGNYYNEQFF | TGTGCCAGCAGTTACGTATCTGGGGGCAACTATTACAATGAGCAGTTCTTC
14 | many | TRBD1 | TRBJ2-7 | TRBV5-1 | CASSSGTGAYEQYF | TGTGCCAGCAGTTCCGGGACAGGGGCCTACGAGCAGTACTTC
15 | many | . | TRBJ2-3 | TRBV27 | CASSLRVRTTDTQYF | TGTGCCAGCAGTTTAAGGGTTCGAACGACAGATACGCAGTATTTT
15 | few | TRBD2 | TRBJ2-3 | TRBV7-2 | CASSGLAGGGYTQYF | TGTGCCAGCAGCGGATTAGCGGGAGGGGGTTATACGCAGTATTTT
13 | . | . | TRBJ2-5 | TRBV7-9 | CAAHSTRGETQYF | TGTGCCGCTCACAGCACTAGGGGGGAGACCCAGTACTTC
17 | many | TRBD1 | TRBJ2-4 | TRBV27 | CASSRTPGQGAKNIQYF | TGTGCCAGCAGCCGTACGCCAGGACAGGGTGCCAAAAACATTCAGTACTTC
14 | . | . | TRBJ1-5 | TRBV6-5 | CASRDRLENQPQHF | TGTGCCAGCAGGGACAGACTAGAGAATCAGCCCCAGCATTTT
14 | . | . | TRBJ1-4 | TRBV19 | CASSIGMANEKLFF | TGTGCCAGTAGTATCGGGATGGCTAATGAAAAACTGTTTTTT
14 | many | TRBD1 | TRBJ2-7 | TRBV6-5 | CASSSGDRDYEQYF | TGTGCCAGCAGTTCTGGGGACAGGGACTACGAGCAGTACTTC
16 | . | . | TRBJ1-2 | TRBV12-3/TRBV12-4 | CASSSGTHSPSYGYTF | TGTGCCAGCAGTTCCGGGACTCACTCCCCTAGCTATGGCTACACCTTC
17 | . | TRBD2 | TRBJ2-5 | TRBV14 | CASSQGTSFRWQETQYF | TGTGCCAGCAGCCAGGGGACTAGTTTTCGTTGGCAAGAGACCCAGTACTTC
12 | . | TRBD2 | TRBJ2-7 | TRBV7-9 | CASSAGVYEQYF | TGTGCCAGCAGCGCGGGGGTCTACGAGCAGTACTTC
15 | . | . | TRBJ2-7 | TRBV7-2 | CASSLYAIGSYEQYF | TGTGCCAGCAGCTTATACGCCATCGGGAGCTACGAGCAGTACTTC
15 | . | . | TRBJ2-2 | TRBV24-1 | CATSDPTSNTGELFF | TGTGCCACCAGTGATCCCACAAGTAACACCGGGGAGCTGTTTTTT
13 | . | TRBD1 | TRBJ1-6 | TRBV7-2 | CASSLVGGQDLHF | TGTGCCAGCAGCTTAGTTGGGGGACAGGACCTCCACTTT
20 | . | TRBD2 | TRBJ2-5 | TRBV6-1 | CASSRRTSRETLVAQETQYF | TGTGCCAGCAGTCGACGGACTAGTCGAGAGACTCTGGTAGCGCAAGAGACCCAGTACTTC
14 | . | TRBD2 | TRBJ2-7 | TRBV4-2 | CASSQETSAYEQYF | TGTGCCAGCAGCCAAGAGACTAGCGCTTACGAGCAGTACTTC
14 | . | TRBD2 | TRBJ2-1 | TRBV20-1 | CSAETSGRGGEQFF | TGCAGTGCGGAGACTAGCGGGAGAGGCGGTGAGCAGTTCTTC
14 | . | . | TRBJ1-1 | TRBV20-1 | CSALPAGSNTGAFF | TGCAGTGCACTGCCCGCGGGTTCGAACACTGGAGCTTTCTTT
17 | . | TRBD2 | TRBJ2-3 | TRBV20-1 | CSARDSYSGRGTGTQYF | TGCAGTGCTAGAGATTCCTACAGCGGGAGGGGCACAGGTACGCAGTATTTT
14 | . | TRBD1 | TRBJ2-1 | TRBV25-1 | CASNGQGVSNEQFF | TGTGCCAGCAACGGACAGGGTGTAAGCAATGAGCAGTTCTTC
12 | few | . | TRBJ2-7 | TRBV6-2/TRBV6-3 | CASSGAVYEQYF | TGTGCCAGCAGTGGGGCGGTGTACGAGCAGTACTTC
14 | . | TRBD1 | TRBJ2-1 | TRBV10-3 | CAAQGQGPYNEQFF | TGTGCCGCACAGGGGCAGGGACCCTACAATGAGCAGTTCTTC
15 | . | . | TRBJ1-2 | TRBV6-1 | CASSESGHINYGYTF | TGTGCCAGCAGTGAAAGTGGACATATTAACTATGGCTACACCTTC
18 | . | . | TRBJ2-1 | TRBV6-5 | CASSHPPPPGGLFGEQFF | TGTGCCAGCAGTCACCCTCCTCCGCCTGGGGGGTTGTTTGGTGAGCAGTTCTTC
12 | . | . | TRBJ2-7 | TRBV29-1 | CSAGERRYEQYF | TGCAGCGCTGGAGAACGTCGCTACGAGCAGTACTTC
19 | . | TRBD2 | TRBJ2-1 | TRBV27 | CASSSPLAGPRHSYNEQFF | TGTGCCAGCAGTTCACCACTAGCGGGACCCCGACACTCCTACAATGAGCAGTTCTTC
15 | few | . | TRBJ2-1 | TRBV7-8 | CASSLLLGEEREQFF | TGTGCCAGCAGCTTACTATTGGGAGAGGAGCGTGAGCAGTTCTTC
17 | . | TRBD1 | TRBJ2-5 | TRBV3-1 | CASSLFFRDRVAETQYF | TGTGCCAGCAGCCTTTTCTTCCGGGACAGGGTTGCGGAGACCCAGTACTTC
16 | few | TRBD2 | TRBJ2-1 | TRBV5-1 | CASSFALAGVRNEQFF | TGCGCCAGCAGCTTCGCACTAGCGGGAGTGAGGAATGAGCAGTTCTTC
14 | few | TRBD1 | TRBJ2-3 | TRBV20-1 | CSARDLTGAGTQYF | TGCAGTGCTAGAGATCTAACAGGGGCGGGCACGCAGTATTTT
16 | . | TRBD2 | TRBJ2-3 | TRBV4-1 | CASSLSLAGGTDTQYF | TGCGCCAGCAGCCTTTCACTAGCGGGAGGAACAGATACGCAGTATTTT
13 | few | . | TRBJ2-4 | TRBV27 | CASSWGFENIQYF | TGTGCCAGCAGTTGGGGTTTCGAAAACATTCAGTACTTC
16 | . | TRBD2 | TRBJ2-7 | TRBV9 | CASSPEIGLAGREQYF | TGTGCCAGCAGCCCCGAGATTGGACTAGCGGGAAGGGAGCAGTACTTC
14 | . | TRBD1 | TRBJ2-5 | TRBV28 | CASSLRRGIETRYF | TGTGCCAGCAGTTTACGCAGGGGGATAGAGACCCGGTACTTC
13 | . | TRBD2 | TRBJ2-5 | TRBV20-1 | CSATSGNQETQYF | TGCAGTGCTACTAGCGGAAACCAAGAGACCCAGTACTTC
15 | . | TRBD2 | TRBJ2-5 | TRBV5-1 | CASSFSGWRQETQYF | TGCGCCAGCAGCTTTAGCGGGTGGCGACAAGAGACCCAGTACTTC
15 | few | . | TRBJ1-2 | TRBV3-1 | CASSQVAPGLYGYTF | TGTGCCAGCAGCCAAGTGGCCCCTGGCCTCTATGGCTACACCTTC
17 | few | TRBD1 | TRBJ2-1 | TRBV7-6 | CASSLWGQFGVNNEQFF | TGTGCCAGCAGCTTATGGGGACAGTTTGGGGTTAACAATGAGCAGTTCTTC
15 | few | . | TRBJ1-5 | TRBV27 | CASSLAGANNQPQHF | TGTGCCAGCAGTTTAGCGGGGGCTAACAATCAGCCCCAGCATTTT
14 | many | TRBD2 | TRBJ2-7 | TRBV7-8 | CASSLSLAAYEQYF | TGTGCCAGCAGCTTATCTCTAGCGGCCTACGAGCAGTACTTC
13 | few | . | TRBJ1-5 | TRBV28 | CASSPDRTQPQHF | TGTGCCAGCAGTCCTGACAGGACACAGCCCCAGCATTTT